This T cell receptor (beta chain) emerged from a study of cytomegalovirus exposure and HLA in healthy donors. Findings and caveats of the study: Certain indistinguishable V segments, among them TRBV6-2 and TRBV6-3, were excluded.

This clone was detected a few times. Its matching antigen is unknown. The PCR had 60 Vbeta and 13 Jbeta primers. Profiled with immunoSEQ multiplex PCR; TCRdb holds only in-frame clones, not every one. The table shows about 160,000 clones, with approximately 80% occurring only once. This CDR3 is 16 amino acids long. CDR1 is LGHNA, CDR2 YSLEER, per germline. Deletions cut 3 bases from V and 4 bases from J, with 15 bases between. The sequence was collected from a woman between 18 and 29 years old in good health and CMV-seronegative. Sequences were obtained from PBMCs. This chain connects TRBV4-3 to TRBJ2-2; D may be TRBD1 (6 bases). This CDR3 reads CASSHNPDRSTGELFF. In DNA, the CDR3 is TGCGCCAGCAGCCACAACCCCGACAGGAGCACCGGGGAGCTGTTTTTT.